This T cell receptor (beta chain) stems from a study of vaccination and CD4 T cells after COVID-19. About the research overall: At a median approximately 100 days (range 35 to 161) after diagnosis, post-COVID samples were drawn. Ranging from 14 to 241, the interval between dose two and post-vaccine sampling had a median of 72 days. The authors exposed cells to overlapping spike peptides derived from SARS-CoV-2, HCoV-NL63, HCoV-OC43 and HCoV-229E.

Regarding this clonotype: Its antigen is undetermined.

Per the germline V gene, CDR1 is LNHNV and CDR2 is YYDKDF (reference sequence). V gave up 1 base and J gave up 4 bases, with 14 bases separating them. This CDR3 has 16 amino acids. With the Oncomine TCR Beta short-read assay, DNA from cultured CD4+ T cells was sequenced. TCRdb independently ran MiXCR on the PCR reads; one entry per CDR3 protein. The sample has roughly 16,000 distinct CDR3 sequences; about 72% are singletons. Specified treatment: roughly 10-day PBMC culture with coronavirus spike peptide pools or control peptides (ViraFEST assay). PCR positivity was dated March to December 2020, before US Alpha, Beta and Delta variants.

The V and J genes are TRBV15 and TRBJ1-5; tentatively, D is TRBD1 (6 bases). The origin of this receptor is a human donor who had recovered from COVID-19. The sample consisted of CD4+ T cells from blood, cultured in vitro. Here the CDR3 reads CATSRVWTDQNQPQHF. CDR3 bases: TGTGCCACCAGCAGAGTTTGGACAGATCAAAATCAGCCCCAGCATTTT.